These T cell receptor beta chains were read from a single sample in a study of control samples from healthy donors and cancer patients. Some clones are missing from TCRdb's copy, which holds only in-frame ones; the method was immunoSEQ multiplex PCR. The sample gives 98,000 or so clones, 75% to 85% of which show up once; roughly 10% is in the top ten. The sequenced material came from blood. Receptors originate from a woman in her twenties or thirties in good health. CDR3s include the opening cysteine and the closing phenylalanine or tryptophan. Each record gives: V gene, J gene, clone size, D gene, CDR3 DNA, CDR3 protein. The D gene is left open where the match is weak. A clone size is listed for some rows: how often the clone was seen (once, few, many), or a class if it is expanded.

>TRBV10-3|TRBJ2-7|medium-sized|NA
TGTGCCATCAGTGAAGGGTCCTACGAGCAGTACTTC
CAISEGSYEQYF
>TRBV19|TRBJ1-2|once|TRBD1
TGTGCCAGTAATCGGGACAGGGAGGATGGCTACACCTTC
CASNRDREDGYTF
>TRBV3-1/TRBV3-2|TRBJ1-2|NA|NA
TGTGCCAGCAGCCAAGGGGTTTTATCCTATGGCTACACCTTC
CASSQGVLSYGYTF
>TRBV2|TRBJ1-4|few|TRBD1
TGTGCCAGCACTGCCGACAGGGGAGGTGGAAAACTGTTTTTT
CASTADRGGGKLFF
>TRBV2|TRBJ1-6|NA|TRBD1
TGTGCCAGCAGTGTTGTAGGGGGCAACAGTTCACCCCTCCACTTT
CASSVVGGNSSPLHF
>TRBV19|TRBJ1-2|NA|NA
TGTGCCAGTAGGGGCCCGACGGAGAAATCCCCCTCCGGGCGGCGAGGCTACACCTTC
CASRGPTEKSPSGRRGYTF
>TRBV5-4|TRBJ2-7|NA|TRBD2
TGTGCCAGCAGCCTCGGACTAGAAACGCATGACGAGCAGTACTTC
CASSLGLETHDEQYF
>TRBV11-2|TRBJ1-3|NA|NA
TGTGCCAGCAGCTTAGAGGCGGCCAACACCATATATTTT
CASSLEAANTIYF
>TRBV7-9|TRBJ1-2|NA|NA
TGTGCCAGCAGCTTTCTGGAGTATTCTGGCTACACCTTC
CASSFLEYSGYTF
>TRBV19|TRBJ2-1|NA|TRBD1
TGTGCCAGTGACAGGGGTCCCGGGGAGAGGTATGAGCAGTTCTTC
CASDRGPGERYEQFF
>TRBV15|TRBJ1-1|NA|NA
TGTGCCACCAGCAGAGGGGACGGCCATTCCACTGAAGCTTTCTTT
CATSRGDGHSTEAFF
>TRBV7-8|TRBJ2-1|few|TRBD1
TGTGCCAGCAGCCTAAGGGGGCAACGTAGGGAGAATGAGCAGTTCTTC
CASSLRGQRRENEQFF
>TRBV6-4|TRBJ2-1|NA|TRBD2
TGTGCCAGCAGTGACTCAGCGGGGGGCCCCTACAATGAGCAGTTCTTC
CASSDSAGGPYNEQFF
>TRBV6-5|TRBJ1-5|NA|TRBD1
TGTGCCAGCAGGGGATCGACAGGGAGCAATCAGCCCCAGCATTTT
CASRGSTGSNQPQHF
>TRBV5-4|TRBJ1-1|once|NA
TGTGCCAGCAGCCGCCAACGTCCCGGGACGGTGAACACTGAAGCTTTCTTT
CASSRQRPGTVNTEAFF
>TRBV5-1|TRBJ1-2|NA|TRBD1
TGCGCCAGCAGCCAGGACCGGGACAGGGGTGGCTACACCTTC
CASSQDRDRGGYTF
>TRBV24-1|TRBJ1-5|NA|NA
TGTGCCACCAGTGGCGAGTCAGGAAAGACGAATCAGCCCCAGCATTTT
CATSGESGKTNQPQHF
>TRBV14|TRBJ2-3|NA|TRBD2
TGTGCCAGCAGCCAAGTAATAACGGGGGGGCGAGATACGCAGTATTTT
CASSQVITGGRDTQYF
>TRBV4-1|TRBJ2-1|NA|TRBD2
TGCGCCAGCAGCCAAGATGGGAGGGGTAATGAGCAGTTCTTC
CASSQDGRGNEQFF
>TRBV6-5|TRBJ2-1|NA|NA
TGTGCCAGCAGTTACTCGAGCGCTCCGGACAATGAGCAGTTCTTC
CASSYSSAPDNEQFF
>TRBV6-5|TRBJ2-3|NA|NA
TGTGCCAGCAGTTACGATGGGGCCGTGGCGGATACGCAGTATTTT
CASSYDGAVADTQYF
>TRBV12-3/TRBV12-4|TRBJ2-5|few|NA
TGTGCCAGCAGTACGGGAAAAGAGACCCAGTACTTC
CASSTGKETQYF
>TRBV7-2|TRBJ2-1|NA|TRBD2
TGTGCCAGCAGCTTAAGGACTAGCTCGGACCTGTTCTTC
CASSLRTSSDLFF
>TRBV6-2/TRBV6-3|TRBJ1-1|few|NA
TGTGCCAGCAGTTACATGGTCACTGAAGCTTTCTTT
CASSYMVTEAFF
>TRBV5-1|TRBJ2-3|NA|TRBD1
TGCGCCAGCAAGGTGGGACAGGGAAGAGATACGCAGTATTTT
CASKVGQGRDTQYF
>TRBV2|TRBJ2-4|NA|TRBD1
TGTGCCAGCACCTTGGGGACAGGGGGTTGGAACATTCAGTACTTC
CASTLGTGGWNIQYF
>TRBV27|TRBJ1-1|NA|NA
TGTGCCAGCAGTTTATCGGGGGCCTACACTGAAGCTTTCTTT
CASSLSGAYTEAFF
>TRBV12-2|TRBJ2-2|NA|NA
NA
CASRFSRVPRTPGSCFF
>TRBV6-1|TRBJ2-1|NA|TRBD2
TGTGCCAGCAGTGAAGTGGGGGGGGGTTACAATGAGCAGTTCTTC
CASSEVGGGYNEQFF
>TRBV6-5|TRBJ1-1|NA|NA
TGTGCCAGCACGGGGGGGGGAGGCACTGAAGCTTTCTTT
CASTGGGGTEAFF
>TRBV4-3|TRBJ2-2|NA|NA
TGCGCCAGCAGCCAAGATTTGTTAGGGGCTAGTTGGAACACCGGGGAGCTGTTTTTT
CASSQDLLGASWNTGELFF
>TRBV2|TRBJ2-7|few|TRBD1
TGTGCCAGCAAGGGGGGACAGGGGTTTGGCGAGCAGTACTTC
CASKGGQGFGEQYF
>TRBV19|TRBJ1-1|NA|NA
TGTGCCAGTAGTGACAGTTACACTGAAGCTTTCTTT
CASSDSYTEAFF
>TRBV9|TRBJ2-3|NA|TRBD2
TGTGCCAGCAGCACCCACCTCTTCCCGCGGGGGGGAAGCACAGATACGCAGTATTTT
CASSTHLFPRGGSTDTQYF
>TRBV7-2|TRBJ1-2|NA|TRBD1
TGTGCCAGCAGCCTGGGACAGGGGATGAATGGCTACACCTTC
CASSLGQGMNGYTF
>TRBV19|TRBJ1-2|NA|TRBD1
TGTGCCAGTAGTATGGAGGGACAGCCCTGGGGCCACACCTTC
CASSMEGQPWGHTF
>TRBV19|TRBJ1-4|NA|TRBD1
TGTGCCAGTAGTAGCCGGGACAGGGGACGAGAAAAACTGTTTTTT
CASSSRDRGREKLFF
>TRBV7-8|TRBJ2-7|NA|NA
TGTGCCAGCAGCCCTACAGGGAGCTCCTACGAGCAGTACTTC
CASSPTGSSYEQYF
>TRBV21-1|TRBJ2-5|NA|NA
TGTGCCAGCAGCAAAGTAAGGGACAGGGGGAGCCAAGAGACCCAGTACTTC
CASSKVRDRGSQETQYF
>TRBV6-1|TRBJ2-2|once|NA
TGTGCCAGCAGTGAAGAGGACAGATACACCGGGGAGCTGTTTTTT
CASSEEDRYTGELFF